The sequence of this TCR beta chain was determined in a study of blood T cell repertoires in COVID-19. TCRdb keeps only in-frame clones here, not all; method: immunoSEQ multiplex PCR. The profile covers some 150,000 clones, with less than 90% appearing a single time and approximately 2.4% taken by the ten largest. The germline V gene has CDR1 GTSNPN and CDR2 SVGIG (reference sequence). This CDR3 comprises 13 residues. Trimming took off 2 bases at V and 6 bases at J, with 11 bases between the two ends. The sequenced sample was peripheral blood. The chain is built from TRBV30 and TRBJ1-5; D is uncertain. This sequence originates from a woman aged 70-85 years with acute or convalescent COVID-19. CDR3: CAWSRRESQPQHF. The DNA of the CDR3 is TGTGCCTGGAGTAGGAGGGAAAGTCAGCCCCAGCATTTT.